This T cell receptor (beta chain) comes out of a study of cytomegalovirus exposure and HLA in healthy donors. PCR was performed using 60 Vbeta and 13 Jbeta primers. Libraries were prepared by immunoSEQ multiplex PCR; TCRdb keeps only in-frame clonotypes and omits some of them. The data show 150,000 to 200,000 clones, with about four fifths seen just once and 1.6% held by the top ten. V shed 5 bases and J 4 bases; nucleotides not matched to a gene: 6. The CDR3 totals 15 residues. Germline V gene sequence: CDR1 SEHNR, CDR2 FQNEAQ (reference sequence). This TCR came from a woman between 50 and 59 years old in good health and CMV-seronegative. Sequenced material: PBMCs. The chain carries TRBV7-9 and TRBJ1-5; 9 positions agree with TRBD1. The CDR3 protein is CASSTTGQGNQPQHF. As DNA, the CDR3 is TGTGCCAGCAGCACCACGGGACAGGGAAATCAGCCCCAGCATTTT.